The clone carrying this T cell receptor (beta chain) has just a few counts. Per the authors' pipeline: Reference gene primer amplification yielded estimated nucleated cell counts. Some clones are missing from TCRdb's copy, which holds only in-frame ones; the method was immunoSEQ multiplex PCR. The V and J calls and the clone size are those of that table, but D and trimming were determined from the DNA. Of roughly 52,000 clones listed, 86% are singletons. The data originate from a study of blood T cell repertoires in COVID-19. At the level of the study: Researchers got acute and convalescent COVID-19 samples from the United States, Italy and Spain. PBMCs, B-cell-depleted T cells, or T cells provided the cDNA or gDNA that made up the material.

This sequence was found in a woman aged 80 or over with acute or convalescent COVID-19. Sample: peripheral blood.

The CDR3 region is CAWTRDRSVNYGYTF. The DNA of the CDR3 is TGTGCCTGGACCCGGGACAGATCAGTTAACTATGGCTACACCTTC. The chain combines TRBV30 with TRBJ1-2; 7 bases agree with TRBD1. V lost 4 bases and J lost 1; bases outside the gene matches: 9. The CDR3 totals 15 residues. Germline CDR1 GTSNPN, CDR2 SVGIG (reference sequence).